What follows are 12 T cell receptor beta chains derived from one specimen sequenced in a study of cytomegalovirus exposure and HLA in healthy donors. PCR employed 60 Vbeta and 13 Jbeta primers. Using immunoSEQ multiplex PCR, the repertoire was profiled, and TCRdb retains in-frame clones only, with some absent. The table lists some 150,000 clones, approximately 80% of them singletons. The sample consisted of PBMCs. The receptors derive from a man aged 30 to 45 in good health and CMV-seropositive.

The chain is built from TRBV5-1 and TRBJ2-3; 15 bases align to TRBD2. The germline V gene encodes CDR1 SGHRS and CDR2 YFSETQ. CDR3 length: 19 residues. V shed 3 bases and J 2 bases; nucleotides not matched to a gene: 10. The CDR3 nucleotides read TGCGCCAGCAGCTGGCACGGGACTAGCGGGGGGATACCCACAGATACGCAGTATTTT. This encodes CASSWHGTSGGIPTDTQYF.

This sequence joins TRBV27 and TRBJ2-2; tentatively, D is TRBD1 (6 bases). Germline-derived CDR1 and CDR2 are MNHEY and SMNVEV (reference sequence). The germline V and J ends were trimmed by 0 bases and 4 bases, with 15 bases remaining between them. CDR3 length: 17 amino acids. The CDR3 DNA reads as TGTGCCAGCAGTTTATCGGGGGCCAGGGTATTCACCGGGGAGCTGTTTTTT. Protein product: CASSLSGARVFTGELFF.

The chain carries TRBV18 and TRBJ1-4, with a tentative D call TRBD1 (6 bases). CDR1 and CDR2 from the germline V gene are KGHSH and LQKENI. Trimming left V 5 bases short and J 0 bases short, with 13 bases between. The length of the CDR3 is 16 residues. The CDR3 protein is CASSYSDRSTNEKLFF. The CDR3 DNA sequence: TGTGCCAGCTCATATTCCGACAGGTCAACTAATGAAAAACTGTTTTTT.

The CDR3 bases are TGTGCCAGCTCACCATCCTACAGGAACTCTGGGGCCAACGTCCTGACTTTC. Its protein product is CASSPSYRNSGANVLTF. This chain joins TRBV18 and TRBJ2-6, with D possibly TRBD1 on 5 matching bases. CDR1 and CDR2 (germline): KGHSH, LQKENI. The CDR3 runs 17 residues. Trimming removed 2 bases at V and 0 bases at J, with 11 bases between. Using reference TRBV18 and TRBJ2-6 for the parts outside the CDR3, the full variable domain is NAGVMQNPRHLVRRRGQEARLRCSPMKGHSHVYWYRQLPEEGLKFMVYLQKENIIDESGMPKERFSAEFPKEGPSILRIQQVVRGDSAAYFCASSPSYRNSGANVLTFGAGSRLTVL.

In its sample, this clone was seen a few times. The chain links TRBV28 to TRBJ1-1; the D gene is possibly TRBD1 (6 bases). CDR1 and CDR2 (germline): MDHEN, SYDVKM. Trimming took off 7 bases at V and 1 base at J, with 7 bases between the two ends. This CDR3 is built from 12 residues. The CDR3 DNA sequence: TGTGCCAGCAAACAGGGGAACACTGAAGCTTTCTTT. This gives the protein CASKQGNTEAFF. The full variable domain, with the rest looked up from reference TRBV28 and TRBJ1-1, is DVKVTQSSRYLVKRTGEKVFLECVQDMDHENMFWYRQDPGLGLRLIYFSYDVKMKEKGDIPEGYSVSREKKERFSLILESASTNQTSMYLCASKQGNTEAFFGQGTRLTVV.

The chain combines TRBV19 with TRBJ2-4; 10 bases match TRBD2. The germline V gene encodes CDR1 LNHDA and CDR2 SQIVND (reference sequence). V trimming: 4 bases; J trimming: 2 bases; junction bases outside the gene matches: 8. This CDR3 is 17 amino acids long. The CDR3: CASSTAGTSVSKNIQYF. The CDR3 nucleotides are TGTGCCAGTAGTACAGCGGGGACTAGCGTATCCAAAAACATTCAGTACTTC.

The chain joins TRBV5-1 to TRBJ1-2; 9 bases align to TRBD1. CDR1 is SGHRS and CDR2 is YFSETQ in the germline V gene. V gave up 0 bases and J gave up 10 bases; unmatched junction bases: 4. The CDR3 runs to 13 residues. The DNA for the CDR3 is TGCGCCAGCAGCTTGGCGGGGACAGGGTTCTACACCTTC. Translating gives CASSLAGTGFYTF.

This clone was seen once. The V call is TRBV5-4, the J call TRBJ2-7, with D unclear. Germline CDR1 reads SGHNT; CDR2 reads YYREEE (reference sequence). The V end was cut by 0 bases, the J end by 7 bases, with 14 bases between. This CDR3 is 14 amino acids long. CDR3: CASSLEQPPIEQYF. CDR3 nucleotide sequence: TGTGCCAGCAGCTTGGAACAGCCGCCGATTGAGCAGTACTTC.

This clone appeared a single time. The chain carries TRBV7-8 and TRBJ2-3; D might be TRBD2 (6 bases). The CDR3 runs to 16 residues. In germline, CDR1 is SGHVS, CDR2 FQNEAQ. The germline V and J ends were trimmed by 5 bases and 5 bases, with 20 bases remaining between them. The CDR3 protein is CASSGSTRTLGDTQYF. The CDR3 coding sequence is TGTGCCAGCAGCGGATCGACTAGAACCCTAGGAGATACGCAGTATTTT.

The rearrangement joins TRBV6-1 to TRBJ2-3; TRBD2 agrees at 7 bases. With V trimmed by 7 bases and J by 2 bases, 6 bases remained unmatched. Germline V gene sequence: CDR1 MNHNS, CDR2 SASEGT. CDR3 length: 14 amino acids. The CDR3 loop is CASIRLADTDTQYF. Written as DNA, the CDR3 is TGTGCCAGCATTAGACTAGCAGACACAGATACGCAGTATTTT.

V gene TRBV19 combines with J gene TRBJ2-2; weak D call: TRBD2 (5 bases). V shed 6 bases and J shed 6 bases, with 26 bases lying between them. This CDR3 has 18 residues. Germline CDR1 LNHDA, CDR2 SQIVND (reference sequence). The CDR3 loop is CASSPPLLGRRVAGELFF. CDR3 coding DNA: TGTGCCAGTAGCCCCCCCCTCTTAGGCCGGCGGGTCGCCGGGGAGCTGTTTTTT. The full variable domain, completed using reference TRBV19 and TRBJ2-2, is DGGITQSPKYLFRKEGQNVTLSCEQNLNHDAMYWYRQDPGQGLRLIYYSQIVNDFQKGDIAEGYSVSREKKESFPLTVTSAQKNPTAFYLCASSPPLLGRRVAGELFFGEGSRLTVL.

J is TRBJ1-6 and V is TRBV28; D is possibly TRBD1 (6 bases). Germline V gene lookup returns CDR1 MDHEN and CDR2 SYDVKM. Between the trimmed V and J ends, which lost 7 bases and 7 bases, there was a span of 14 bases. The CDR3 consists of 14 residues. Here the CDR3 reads CASNLQGWNSPLHF. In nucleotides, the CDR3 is TGTGCCAGCAACCTACAGGGTTGGAATTCACCCCTCCACTTT.